This entry is about one T cell receptor beta chain. Its target is not known. The data originate from a study of shared clonotypes between healthy human individuals. Naive CD8 cells, CD45RO-negative and positively selected for CCR7, excluded terminally differentiated effector memory CD45RA+ cells. Profiled with immunoSEQ multiplex PCR; TCRdb holds only in-frame clones, not every one. The sample contains about 2.1 million clones, approximately 94% of which appear only once. Regarding the study as a whole: A handful of donors had 4% to 5% of their naive CD4 clonotypes in common.

This TCR came from a man aged 18 to 29 in good health. Some clones in this sample may be carry-over from other donors' samples. The material sequenced was naive CD8+ T cells from PBMCs.

The DNA of the CDR3 is TGCGCCAGCAGCTTGGAGGGGGGGTACCCAGATACGCAGTATTTT. This codes for CASSLEGGYPDTQYF. The chain carries TRBV5-1 and TRBJ2-3; D is perhaps TRBD2 (7 bases). The CDR3 has 15 amino acids. CDR1 SGHRS and CDR2 YFSETQ come from the germline V gene. Trimming removed 0 bases at V and 4 bases at J, with 12 bases between.